This entry features one TCR beta chain sequence. The data belong to a study of blood T cell repertoires in COVID-19. Overall study context: Nucleic acid was either cDNA or gDNA, and it came from T cells, B-cell-depleted T cells, or PBMCs.

Germline CDR1 is SEHNR and CDR2 is FQNEAQ (reference sequence). CDR3 length: 15 amino acids. The junction had 6 bases not matched to a gene; V was cut back by 5 bases and J by 3 bases. How the authors handled the data: Reference gene primer amplification gave nucleated cell count estimates. Using immunoSEQ multiplex PCR, the repertoire was profiled, and TCRdb retains in-frame clones only, with some absent. The DNA gave D and trimming, while V, J and clone size come from that table. This sample has under 110,000 clones, with 60% to 80% found just once. The rearrangement uses TRBV7-9 and TRBJ1-1; 10 bases line up with TRBD1. Sequenced sample: peripheral blood. This TCR derives from a human donor with acute or convalescent COVID-19. The donor label of this sample is uncertain. The DNA of the CDR3 is TGTGCCAGCAGCCCCAGACAGGGGGCTCACACTGAAGCTTTCTTT. Translating gives CASSPRQGAHTEAFF.